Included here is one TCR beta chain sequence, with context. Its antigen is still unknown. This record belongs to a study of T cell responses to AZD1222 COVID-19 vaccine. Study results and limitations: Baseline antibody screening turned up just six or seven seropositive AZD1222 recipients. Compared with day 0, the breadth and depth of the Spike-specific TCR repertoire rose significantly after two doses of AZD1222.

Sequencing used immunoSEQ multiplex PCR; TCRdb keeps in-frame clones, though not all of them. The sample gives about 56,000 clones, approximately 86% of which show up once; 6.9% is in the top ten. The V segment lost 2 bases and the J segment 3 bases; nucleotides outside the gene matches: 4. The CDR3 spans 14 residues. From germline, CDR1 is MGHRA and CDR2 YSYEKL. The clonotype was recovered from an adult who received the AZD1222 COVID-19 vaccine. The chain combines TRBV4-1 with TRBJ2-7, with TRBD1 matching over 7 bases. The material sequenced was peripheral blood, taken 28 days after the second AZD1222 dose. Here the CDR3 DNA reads TGCGCCAGCAGCCAACCGGGACAGATCTACGAGCAGTACTTC. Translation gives CASSQPGQIYEQYF.